This T cell receptor beta chain was sequenced for a study of blood T cell repertoires in COVID-19. Study context: Some COVID-19 samples were acute and others convalescent; all came from the United States, Italy and Spain. Sources were T cells, B-cell-depleted T cells, or PBMCs; the material itself was cDNA or gDNA.

This CDR3 spans 15 amino acids. Trimming at V came to 8 bases and at J to 0 bases, leaving 7 bases not matched to a gene. Germline loops: CDR1 MNHEY, CDR2 SVGAGI. In the study's own analysis: How many nucleated cells were present was estimated from reference gene primer amplification. Clones were sequenced by immunoSEQ multiplex PCR, and TCRdb holds only the in-frame ones, with some missing. From that table come the V and J calls and clone size; the DNA was used to work out D and trimming. The sample carries about 65,000 clones, around four fifths recorded once. The chain recombines TRBV6-5 with TRBJ1-5; 7 bases agree with TRBD1. This clonotype was obtained from an elderly man with acute or convalescent COVID-19. The material sequenced was peripheral blood. The CDR3 DNA sequence: TGTGCCAGCCTTGAGGGGGCAAATAGCAATCAGCCCCAGCATTTT. Amino acids: CASLEGANSNQPQHF.